The rows below give T cell receptor beta chains drawn from one sample of a study of blood T cells in healthy people across ages. TCRdb processed the 5' RACE reads anew with MiXCR; each CDR3 protein has one entry. The sample carries some 1.4 million distinct CDR3 sequences, 42% recorded once. The sample was blood. The receptors were sampled from a woman aged 18-35 years in good health. Both conserved end residues are trimmed from each CDR3. The order of the fields is clone size, V gene, D gene, CDR3 protein. The D gene is left open where the match is weak. Only part of the rows carry a size: once, few, many, or a class if the clone is expanded.

NA TRBV6-1 NA ASSDWGAGTAYEQY
few TRBV20-1 TRBD2 SASWTRDNEQF
NA TRBV6-5 NA ASRLDGGAQSPLH
NA TRBV14 NA ASSQGRAGANVLT
few TRBV12-3/TRBV12-4 NA ASSSVPAEGGQY
once TRBV7-2 NA ASGTQETQY
few TRBV5-1 TRBD2 ASASGGASYNEQF
NA TRBV9 NA ASSVEVNGELF
few TRBV10-3 NA AISGSRGTDYGYT
few TRBV12-3/TRBV12-4 NA ASSFDGGYYEQY
NA TRBV27 TRBD2 ASSFGLAGGLTGELF
few TRBV20-1 NA SAPGLTLVNTEAF
few TRBV12-3/TRBV12-4 NA ASSFFGGSSYNEQY
NA TRBV12-3/TRBV12-4 TRBD2 ASRDTSGGSQY
NA TRBV5-1 NA ASSSGDGAF
NA TRBV15 TRBD1 ATSRTPTGTGTDTQY
NA TRBV5-4 NA ASSQKTGTMMYNEQF